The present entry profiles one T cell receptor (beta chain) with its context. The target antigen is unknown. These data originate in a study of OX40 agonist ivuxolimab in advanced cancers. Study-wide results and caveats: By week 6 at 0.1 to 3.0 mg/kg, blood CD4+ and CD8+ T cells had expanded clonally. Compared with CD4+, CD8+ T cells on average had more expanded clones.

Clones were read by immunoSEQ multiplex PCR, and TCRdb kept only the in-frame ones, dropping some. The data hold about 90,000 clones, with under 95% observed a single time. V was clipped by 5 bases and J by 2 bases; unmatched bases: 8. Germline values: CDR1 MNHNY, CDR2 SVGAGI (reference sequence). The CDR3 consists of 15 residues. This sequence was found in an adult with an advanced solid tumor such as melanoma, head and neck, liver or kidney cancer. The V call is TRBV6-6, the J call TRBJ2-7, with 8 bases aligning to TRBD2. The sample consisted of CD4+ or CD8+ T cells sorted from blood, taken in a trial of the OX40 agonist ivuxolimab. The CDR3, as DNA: TGTGCCAGCAGTGCCCCGGGACTAGATACCTACGAGCAGTACTTC. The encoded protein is CASSAPGLDTYEQYF.